This T cell receptor (beta chain) came from a study of Ad26.COV2.S vaccination and SARS-CoV-2 variants. Study-level information: Once, or twice with 56 days between doses, Ad26.COV2.S was given intramuscularly.

V was shortened by 0 bases and J by 7 bases, with 14 bases between the two germline ends. Per germline, CDR1 SGHKS and CDR2 YYEKEE (reference sequence). The CDR3 runs to 15 residues. As for treatment: 19 received Ad26.COV2.S at low or high dose, single or two shots; roughly five received placebo; per-sample allocation not given. Repertoires come from day 63 after the first vaccine or placebo injection. An adult of 18-55 years in Boston served as donor. Assay used: immunoSEQ multiplex PCR; TCRdb lists only in-frame clones, some missing. Of roughly 400,000 clones in the sample, roughly 90% were seen once. This clone was seen only once.

The rearrangement uses TRBV5-5 and TRBJ1-5; D unclear. The sample in question was peripheral blood, obtained in a trial of Ad26.COV2.S vaccine versus placebo. This TCR derives from a person between 18 and 65 years old who received the Ad26.COV2.S COVID-19 vaccine or a placebo. The CDR3 nucleotides are TGTGCCAGCAGCTTGGCCATAGGGATCGCGCAGCCCCAGCATTTT. This translates into CASSLAIGIAQPQHF.